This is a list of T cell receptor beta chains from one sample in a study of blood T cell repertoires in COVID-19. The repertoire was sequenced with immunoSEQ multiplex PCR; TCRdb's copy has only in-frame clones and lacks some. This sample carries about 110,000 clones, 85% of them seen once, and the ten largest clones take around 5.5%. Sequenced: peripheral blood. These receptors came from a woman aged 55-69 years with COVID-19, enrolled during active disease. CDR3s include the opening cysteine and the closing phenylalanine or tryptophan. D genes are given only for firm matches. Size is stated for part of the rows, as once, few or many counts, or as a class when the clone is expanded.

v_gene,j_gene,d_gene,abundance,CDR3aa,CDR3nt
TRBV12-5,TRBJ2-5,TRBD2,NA,CASGLAGTSLTETQYF,TGTGCTAGTGGTTTAGCCGGGACTAGCCTCACGGAGACCCAGTACTTC
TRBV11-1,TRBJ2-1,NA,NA,CASSLEQGTYNEQFF,TGTGCCAGCAGCTTAGAACAGGGAACCTACAATGAGCAGTTCTTC
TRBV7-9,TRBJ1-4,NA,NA,CASSSPNRATNEKLFF,TGTGCCAGCAGCTCACCTAACAGGGCTACTAATGAAAAACTGTTTTTT
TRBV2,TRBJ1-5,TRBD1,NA,CASNRDRGGLQPQHF,TGTGCCAGCAATCGGGACAGGGGGGGTTTGCAGCCCCAGCATTTT
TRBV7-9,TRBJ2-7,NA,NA,CASSLEGLRSYEQYF,TGTGCCAGCAGCTTAGAGGGACTGAGATCCTACGAGCAGTACTTC
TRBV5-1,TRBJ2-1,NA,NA,CASSLGQTLAYNEQFF,TGCGCCAGCAGCTTAGGACAGACCCTCGCCTACAATGAGCAGTTCTTC
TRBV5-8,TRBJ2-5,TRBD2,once,CASSWQRGNRETQYF,TGTGCCAGCAGCTGGCAGCGGGGGAATCGAGAGACCCAGTACTTC
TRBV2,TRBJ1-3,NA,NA,CASTGGQGNTIYF,TGTGCCAGCACAGGCGGACAGGGAAACACCATATATTTT
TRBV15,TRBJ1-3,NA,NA,CATSRDKQGLGGNTIYF,TGTGCCACCAGCAGAGATAAACAGGGTTTAGGTGGAAACACCATATATTTT
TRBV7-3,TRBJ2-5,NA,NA,CASSLNGTQYF,TGTGCCAGCAGCTTAAACGGGACCCAGTACTTC
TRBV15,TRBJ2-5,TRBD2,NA,CATSRGRFGATSGGPGTQYF,TGTGCCACCAGCAGAGGTCGATTCGGGGCGACTAGCGGGGGGCCCGGGACCCAGTACTTC
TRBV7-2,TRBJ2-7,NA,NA,CASSLAGSSYEQYF,TGTGCCAGCAGCTTAGCTGGGAGCTCCTACGAGCAGTACTTC
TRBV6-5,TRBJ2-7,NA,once,CASSLNDRNSYEQYF,TGTGCCAGCAGCCTTAACGACAGGAACTCCTACGAGCAGTACTTC
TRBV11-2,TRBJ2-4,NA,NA,CASRRTYSNKNIQYF,TGTGCCAGCAGAAGAACCTATTCTAACAAAAACATTCAGTACTTC
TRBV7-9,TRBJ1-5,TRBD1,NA,CASSLGDRAHQPQHF,TGTGCCAGCAGCTTAGGGGACAGGGCACATCAGCCCCAGCATTTT
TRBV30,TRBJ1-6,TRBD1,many,CAWSVRGQGGPPLHF,TGTGCCTGGAGTGTAAGGGGACAGGGAGGGCCACCCCTCCACTTT
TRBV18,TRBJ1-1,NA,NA,CASSADGGGTEAFF,TGTGCCAGCTCAGCCGACGGGGGTGGGACTGAAGCTTTCTTT
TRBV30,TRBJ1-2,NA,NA,CAWSGGGYGYTF,TGTGCCTGGAGTGGGGGGGGCTATGGCTACACCTTC
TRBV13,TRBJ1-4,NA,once,CASGRATNEKLFF,TGTGCCAGCGGGAGAGCAACTAATGAAAAACTGTTTTTT
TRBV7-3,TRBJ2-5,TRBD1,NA,CASSRSGTGGRETQYF,TGTGCCAGCAGTCGTTCCGGGACAGGGGGCCGGGAGACCCAGTACTTC
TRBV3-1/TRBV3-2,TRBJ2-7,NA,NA,CASSLTTGTYEQYF,TGTGCCAGCAGCCTAACGACAGGAACCTACGAGCAGTACTTC
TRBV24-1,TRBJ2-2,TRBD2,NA,CATSDGTSAGTGELFF,TGTGCCACCAGTGACGGGACTAGCGCGGGCACCGGGGAGCTGTTTTTT
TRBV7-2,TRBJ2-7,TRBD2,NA,CASSSLGLAGGVAYEQYF,TGTGCCAGCAGCTCCCTCGGACTAGCGGGGGGCGTCGCTTACGAGCAGTACTTC
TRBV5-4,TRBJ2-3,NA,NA,CASSLPAGGDTDTQYF,TGTGCCAGCAGCTTGCCCGCCGGGGGTGACACAGATACGCAGTATTTT